This TCR beta chain is drawn from a study of vaccination effects on CD4 cells after COVID-19. Overall study results and limits: Few convalescent patients and no early post-infection timepoints were included in the study.

Sequenced by immunoSEQ multiplex PCR; TCRdb stores in-frame clones only, minus some. The table includes tens of thousands of clones, about 70% detected once. Scientists isolated CD4+ T cells after a roughly nine-day culture period ended. The V gene end was trimmed by 5 bases and the J gene end by 16 bases; junction bases not matched to a gene: 2. CDR1 is SGHAT and CDR2 is FQNNGV in the germline V gene. The CDR3 has 11 residues. Comment on this clone: Its antigen is currently unknown.

The receptor comes from a human donor who received a COVID-19 vaccine. The chain carries TRBV11-2 and TRBJ1-4; 12 bases are a match to TRBD1. The specimen comprised CD4+ T cells from PBMCs cultured without peptide, sampled before COVID-19 vaccination. CDR3 protein: CASSRDRGPFF. In DNA form, the CDR3 reads TGTGCCAGCAGCCGGGACAGGGGGCCGTTTTTT.